This TCR beta chain emerged from a study of T cells in women clearing cervical HPV infection. Study at large: With HLA typing for only a few women, HLA confounding remains possible.

The CDR3 runs 14 residues. From germline, CDR1 is LNHDA and CDR2 SQIVND (reference sequence). Study results and limitations: TRBV6-7 abundance was lower in cases than controls (0.11% versus 0.16%). Repertoire richness, not evenness, was significantly elevated in CIN3+ cases versus controls.

Some clones are missing from TCRdb's copy, which holds only in-frame ones; the method was immunoSEQ multiplex PCR. The sample shows under 45,000 clones, and under 7% sits with its ten largest clones. Comment on this clone: Its antigen is unknown. Coverage ceases 3 residues before the CDR3 finishes, and the germline J gene fills in the end.

The sample taken for sequencing was blood buffy coat. This sequence originates from a woman aged 18-70 years with a cervical HPV16 infection that either progressed to CIN3+ or cleared (not recorded which). This chain connects TRBV19 to TRBJ1-2; TRBD1 agrees at 9 bases. CDR3 bases read: TGTGCCAGTAGTTCTGGACAGGGGAACTACGAA. It translates to CASSSGQGNYE. The entire CDR3 sequence reads CASSSGQGNYEYTF.